The clone carrying this T cell receptor (beta chain) was picked up a small number of times. Its antigen is currently unknown. Overnight CMV lysate stimulation of fresh PBMCs defined donor CMV status by CD4+ IFNgamma. An equimolar mix of two oligonucleotides served as the beta constant-region primer for TRBC1 and TRBC2. Four rounds of PCR amplified the ligated cDNA using nested alpha and beta constant-region primers plus SP2. One entry per CDR3 protein results from TCRdb running MiXCR on the UMI-ligation and nested PCR reads. The sample has about 160,000 distinct CDR3 sequences; 22% are singletons. This entry is derived from a study of naive and memory T cell subsets. CDR3 length: 15 residues. Germline lookup yields CDR1 MDHEN and CDR2 SYDVKM. V gave up 11 bases and J gave up 8 bases, with 27 bases separating them. Whole-study results and caveats: Possibly reflecting memory cells re-expressing CD45RA, a few larger clonotypes occurred in naive repertoires, especially CD8.

The sequencing sample was made of naive CD4+ T cells from blood. The receptor was derived from a human donor in good health. V and J are TRBV28 and TRBJ1-1, with D hard to call. CDR3 nucleotides: TGTGCCGCCGGTGGCATGCTTGTTACCCGGAGGGAAGCTTTCTTT. Translated: CAAGGMLVTRREAFF.